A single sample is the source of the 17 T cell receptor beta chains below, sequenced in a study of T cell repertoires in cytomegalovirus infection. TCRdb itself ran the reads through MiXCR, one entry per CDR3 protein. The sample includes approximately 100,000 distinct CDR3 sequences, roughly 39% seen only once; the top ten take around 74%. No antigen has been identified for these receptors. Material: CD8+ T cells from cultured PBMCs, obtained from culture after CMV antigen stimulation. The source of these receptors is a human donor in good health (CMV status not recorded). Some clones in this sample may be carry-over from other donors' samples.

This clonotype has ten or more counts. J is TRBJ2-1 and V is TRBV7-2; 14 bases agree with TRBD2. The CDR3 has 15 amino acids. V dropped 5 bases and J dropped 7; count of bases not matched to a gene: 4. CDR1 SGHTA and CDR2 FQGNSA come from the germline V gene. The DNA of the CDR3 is TGTGCCAGCAGCCGGACTAGCGGGGGGATGAATGAGCAGTTCTTC. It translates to CASSRTSGGMNEQFF.

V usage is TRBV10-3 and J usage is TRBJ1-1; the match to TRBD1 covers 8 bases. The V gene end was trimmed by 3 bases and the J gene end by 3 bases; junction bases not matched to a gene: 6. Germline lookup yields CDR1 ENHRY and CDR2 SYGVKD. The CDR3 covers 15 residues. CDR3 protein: CAISDPGTGHTEAFF. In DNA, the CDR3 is TGTGCCATCAGTGACCCCGGGACAGGTCACACTGAAGCTTTCTTT.

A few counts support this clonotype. CDR3 sequence reads: CASSRSGGRNEQFF. The CDR3 DNA follows: TGTGCCAGCAGCCGTAGCGGGGGGAGGAATGAGCAGTTCTTC. The J gene is TRBJ2-1, the V gene TRBV9; 10 nucleotides match TRBD2. J gave up 7 bases and V 4 bases, and 5 bases lay outside the gene matches. Germline-derived CDR1 and CDR2 are SGDLS and YYNGEE. The CDR3 length is 14 residues. The full variable domain, its missing parts supplied by reference TRBV9 and TRBJ2-1, is DSGVTQTPKHLITATGQRVTLRCSPRSGDLSVYWYQQSLDQGLQFLIQYYNGEERAKGNILERFSAQQFPDLHSELNLSSLELGDSALYFCASSRSGGRNEQFFGPGTRLTVL.

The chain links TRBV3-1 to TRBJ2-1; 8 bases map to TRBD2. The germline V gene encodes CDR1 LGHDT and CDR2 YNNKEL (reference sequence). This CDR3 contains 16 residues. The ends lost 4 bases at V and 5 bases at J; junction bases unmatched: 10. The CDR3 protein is CASSPRTSLNHNEQFF. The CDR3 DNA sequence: TGTGCCAGCAGCCCTCGGACTAGCCTGAACCACAATGAGCAGTTCTTC.

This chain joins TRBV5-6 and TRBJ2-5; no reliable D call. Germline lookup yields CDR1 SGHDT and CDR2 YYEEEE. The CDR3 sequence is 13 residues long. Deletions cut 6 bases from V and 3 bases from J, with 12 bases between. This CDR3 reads CASTSTGKETQYF. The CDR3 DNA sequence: TGTGCCAGCACCTCAACGGGTAAAGAGACCCAGTACTTC.

CDR3 bases: TGTGCCATCAAGGGGGAGGGATATCAGCCCCAGCATTTT. Translated, it gives CAIKGEGYQPQHF. The chain uses TRBV10-3 and TRBJ1-5, with D possibly matching TRBD1 (6 bases). This CDR3 spans 13 amino acids. Germline values: CDR1 ENHRY, CDR2 SYGVKD. Trimming removed 7 bases from V and 5 bases from J, with 12 bases in between.

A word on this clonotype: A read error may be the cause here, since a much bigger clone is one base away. CDR3 coding DNA: TGTGCCAGCAGTGAAGACCGGGGGTTGTACACTGAAGCTTTCTTT. Amino acids: CASSEDRGLYTEAFF. This chain connects TRBV25-1 to TRBJ1-1, with D perhaps matching TRBD1 (5 bases). The CDR3 spans 15 residues. Looked up from germline, CDR1 is MGHDK and CDR2 is SYGVNS. With 2 bases removed from V and 3 bases from J, the gap between germline ends came to 13 bases. Using reference TRBV25-1 and TRBJ1-1 for the parts outside the CDR3, the full variable domain is EADIYQTPRYLVIGTGKKITLECSQTMGHDKMYWYQQDPGMELHLIHYSYGVNSTEKGDLSSESTVSRIRTEHFPLTLESARPSHTSQYLCASSEDRGLYTEAFFGQGTRLTVV.

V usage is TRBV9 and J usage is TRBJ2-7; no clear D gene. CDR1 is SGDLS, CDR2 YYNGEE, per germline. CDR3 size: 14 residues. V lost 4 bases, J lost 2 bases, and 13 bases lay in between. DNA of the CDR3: TGTGCCAGCAGCCTGACACAGACCACCTACGAGCAGTACTTC. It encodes CASSLTQTTYEQYF.

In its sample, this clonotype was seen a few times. The CDR3 here is CASSLVEGAWLSNQPQHF. The CDR3 DNA sequence: TGTGCCAGCAGCTTAGTTGAGGGGGCCTGGCTTAGCAATCAGCCCCAGCATTTT. J is TRBJ1-5 and V is TRBV7-6; TRBD1 matches 7 bases. This CDR3 comprises 18 residues. The J segment lost 0 bases and the V segment lost 1 base, leaving 9 bases of the junction unmatched. Per the germline V gene, CDR1 is SGHVS and CDR2 is FNYEAQ.

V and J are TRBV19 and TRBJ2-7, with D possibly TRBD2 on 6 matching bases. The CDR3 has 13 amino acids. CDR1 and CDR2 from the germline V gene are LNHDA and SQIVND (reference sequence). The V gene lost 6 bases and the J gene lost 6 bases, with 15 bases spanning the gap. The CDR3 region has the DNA TGTGCCAGTAGGGGCGGGGCCCTCTTCGAGCAGTACTTC. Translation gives CASRGGALFEQYF.

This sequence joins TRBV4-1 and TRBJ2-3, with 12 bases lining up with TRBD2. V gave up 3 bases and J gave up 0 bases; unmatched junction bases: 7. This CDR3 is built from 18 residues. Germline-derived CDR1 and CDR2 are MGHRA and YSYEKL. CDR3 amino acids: CASSHATSGGISTDTQYF. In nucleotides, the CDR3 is TGCGCCAGCAGCCATGCAACTAGCGGGGGGATTAGCACAGATACGCAGTATTTT.

The CDR3 DNA reads as TGTGCCAGCAGTTTTGAGGCGGGGGATTGGGTCAATGAGCAGTTCTTC. Its protein is CASSFEAGDWVNEQFF. V gene TRBV12-3 or TRBV12-4 combines with J gene TRBJ2-1; TRBD2 aligns across 7 bases. Trimming took 3 bases from V and 6 from J; bases not matched to a gene: 11. The CDR3 spans 16 residues.

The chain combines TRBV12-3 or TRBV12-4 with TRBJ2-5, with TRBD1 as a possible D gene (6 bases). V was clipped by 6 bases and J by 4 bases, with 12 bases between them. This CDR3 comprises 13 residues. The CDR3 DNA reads TGTGCCAGCAGAAAGGACAGCGCAGAGACCCAGTACTTC. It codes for CASRKDSAETQYF.

The CDR3 sequence: CASSSWDRGPDETQYF. DNA for the CDR3: TGTGCCAGCAGCTCCTGGGACAGGGGGCCAGATGAGACCCAGTACTTC. The V call is TRBV7-2, the J call TRBJ2-5, with TRBD1 matching 12 bases. This CDR3 spans 16 amino acids. In germline, CDR1 is SGHTA, CDR2 FQGNSA. Germline trimming cut 4 bases from V and 5 bases from J; bases unmatched to any gene: 8.

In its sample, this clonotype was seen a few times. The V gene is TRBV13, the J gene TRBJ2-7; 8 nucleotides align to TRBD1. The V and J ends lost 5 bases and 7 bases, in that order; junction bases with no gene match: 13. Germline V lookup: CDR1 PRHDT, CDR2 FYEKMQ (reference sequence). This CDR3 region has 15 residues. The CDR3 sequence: CASSPGTGGFREQYF. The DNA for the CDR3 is TGTGCCAGCAGCCCTGGGACAGGAGGTTTTAGGGAGCAGTACTTC.

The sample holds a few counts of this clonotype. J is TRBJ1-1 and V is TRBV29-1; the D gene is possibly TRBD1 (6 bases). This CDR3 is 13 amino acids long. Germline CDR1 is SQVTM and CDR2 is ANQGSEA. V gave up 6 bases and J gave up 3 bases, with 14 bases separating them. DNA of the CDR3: TGCAGCGTGGCACAGGGACCCGACACTGAAGCTTTCTTT. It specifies CSVAQGPDTEAFF.

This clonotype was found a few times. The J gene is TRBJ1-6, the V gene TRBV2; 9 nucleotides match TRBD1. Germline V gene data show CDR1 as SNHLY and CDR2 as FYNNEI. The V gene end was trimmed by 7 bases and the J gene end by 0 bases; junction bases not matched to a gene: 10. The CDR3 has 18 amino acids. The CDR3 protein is CASIRDRERPSYNSPLHF. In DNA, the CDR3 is TGTGCCAGCATACGGGACAGGGAGCGTCCCTCCTATAATTCACCCCTCCACTTT.